This T cell receptor (beta chain) was identified in a study of shared clonotypes between healthy human individuals. Profiled with immunoSEQ multiplex PCR; TCRdb holds only in-frame clones, not every one. The sample carries some 2,500,000 clones, over 85% recorded once. Germline CDR1 GTSNPN, CDR2 SVGIG (reference sequence). The CDR3 covers 16 residues. Deletions cut 2 bases from V and 7 bases from J, with 18 bases between. The sequence was collected from a man aged 18-30 years in good health. Some clones in this sample may be carry-over from other donors' samples. Sequencing was performed on naive CD4+ T cells from PBMCs. Regarding subset: CD45RA+ positively selected. This rearrangement joins TRBV30 to TRBJ1-6; possibly TRBD1 for D (6 bases). The CDR3 sequence: CAWSYFAGARNSPLHF. CDR3 DNA: TGTGCCTGGAGTTATTTCGCAGGGGCGCGAAATTCACCCCTCCACTTT.